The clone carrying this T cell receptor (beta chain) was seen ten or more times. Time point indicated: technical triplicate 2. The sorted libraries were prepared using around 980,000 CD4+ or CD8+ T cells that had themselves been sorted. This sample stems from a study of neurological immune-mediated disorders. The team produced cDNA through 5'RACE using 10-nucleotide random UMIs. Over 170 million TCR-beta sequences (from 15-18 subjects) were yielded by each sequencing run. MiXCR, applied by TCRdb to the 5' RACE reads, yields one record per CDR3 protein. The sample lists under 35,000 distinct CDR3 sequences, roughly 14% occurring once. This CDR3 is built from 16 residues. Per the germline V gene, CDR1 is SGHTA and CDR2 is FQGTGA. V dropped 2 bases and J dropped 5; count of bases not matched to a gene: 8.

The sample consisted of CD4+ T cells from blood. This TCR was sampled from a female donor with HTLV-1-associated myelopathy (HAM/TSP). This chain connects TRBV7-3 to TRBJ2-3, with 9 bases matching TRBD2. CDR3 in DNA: TGTGCCAGCAGCTTAGTGGGGCTAGCGGGAAAAGATACGCAGTATTTT. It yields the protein CASSLVGLAGKDTQYF.